Below, 30 T cell receptor beta chains from the same sample are listed, as sequenced in a study of shared clonotypes between healthy human individuals. Measured with immunoSEQ multiplex PCR; TCRdb has only the in-frame clones, and not every one. This sample has 2 million to 2.5 million clones, with just under 95% found just once. The material sequenced was naive CD4+ T cells from PBMCs. Subset reported: CD45RA+ positively selected. These receptors all stem from a man aged 18 to 30 in good health. Some clones in this sample may be carry-over from other donors' samples.

This chain links TRBV11-3 with TRBJ2-1; 7 nucleotides line up with TRBD2. J gave up 3 bases and V 1 base, and 9 bases lay outside the gene matches. This CDR3 contains 17 residues. Germline V lookup: CDR1 SGHNT, CDR2 YENEEA. The CDR3 spells CASSLGVAGEHYNEQFF. The CDR3 DNA is TGTGCCAGCAGCTTAGGGGTGGCGGGAGAACACTACAATGAGCAGTTCTTC.

Only one count was recorded for this clone. The chain carries TRBV19 and TRBJ2-2, with D hard to call. The germline V gene encodes CDR1 LNHDA and CDR2 SQIVND (reference sequence). Trimming pared 1 base from V and 7 bases from J, leaving 10 bases between. This CDR3 contains 14 residues. In DNA, the CDR3 is TGTGCCAGTAGTATAGCCCGACCAGGCGGGGAGCTGTTTTTT. Amino acid sequence: CASSIARPGGELFF.

This sequence joins TRBV7-2 and TRBJ2-7; 12 bases agree with TRBD2. Germline V lookup: CDR1 SGHTA, CDR2 FQGNSA. Unmatched junction bases numbered 13, after V lost 4 bases and J lost 3 bases. The CDR3 length is 18 residues. CDR3 amino acids: CASSSRLAGDSRDYEQYF. The CDR3, as DNA: TGTGCCAGCAGCTCTAGACTAGCGGGAGACTCTAGGGACTACGAGCAGTACTTC.

The V call is TRBV16, the J call TRBJ2-5; TRBD1 is a possible D gene (5 bases). CDR3 length equals 14 residues. V gave up 2 bases and J gave up 2 bases, with 9 bases separating them. Germline-derived CDR1 and CDR2 are KGHSY and FQNENV. In DNA form, the CDR3 reads TGTGCCAGCAGCCAAGTGACAGAGCAAGAGACCCAGTACTTC. It codes for CASSQVTEQETQYF.

CDR3: CASSLTQGTGNTIYF. Written as DNA, the CDR3 is TGTGCCAGCAGTTTGACACAGGGTACTGGAAACACCATATATTTT. This sequence joins TRBV6-1 and TRBJ1-3; D possibly corresponds to TRBD1 (6 bases). Germline V CDR1 and CDR2: MNHNS, SASEGT. The CDR3 consists of 15 residues. Trimming cost V 5 bases and J 2 bases, with 13 bases left between them.

The V gene is TRBV9, the J gene TRBJ2-6; perhaps TRBD1 as D (6 bases). CDR1 and CDR2 (germline): SGDLS, YYNGEE. V was pared by 3 bases and J by 0 bases, with 10 bases between. CDR3 length: 16 amino acids. The CDR3 DNA is TGTGCCAGCAGCGCGGACAGTTACTCTGGGGCCAACGTCCTGACTTTC. Encoded protein: CASSADSYSGANVLTF.

This clone came up once. The V and J genes are TRBV10-2 and TRBJ2-1; TRBD2 aligns across 7 bases. The V segment lost 7 bases and the J segment 2 bases; nucleotides outside the gene matches: 11. The CDR3 sequence is 16 residues long. The germline CDR1 and CDR2 sequences are WSHSY and SAAADI. The CDR3 here is CASNKDSGSTYNEQFF. The CDR3 nucleotides are TGCGCCAGCAATAAAGATAGCGGGTCCACCTACAATGAGCAGTTCTTC.

CDR3 nucleotide sequence: TGTGCCAGCAGCCCCCGCCCGGGACTAGCGGGAGCGGATGAGCAGTTCTTC. This translates into CASSPRPGLAGADEQFF. The chain employs TRBV11-3 and TRBJ2-1, with TRBD2 identical over 14 bases. The CDR3 has 17 amino acids. The germline CDR1 and CDR2 sequences are SGHNT and YENEEA. The J segment lost 8 bases and the V segment lost 5 bases, leaving 11 bases of the junction unmatched.

This rearrangement joins TRBV6-5 to TRBJ2-5; the D is unclear. This CDR3 is built from 14 residues. The ends were cut back, 6 bases at V and 1 base at J, with 12 bases in the middle. Germline V gene sequence: CDR1 MNHEY, CDR2 SVGAGI. The CDR3 protein is CASSLQVAQETQYF. In DNA form, the CDR3 reads TGTGCCAGCAGCCTTCAGGTGGCCCAAGAGACCCAGTACTTC.

The chain links TRBV6-1 to TRBJ2-3; TRBD2 might be the D (6 bases). Germline V gives CDR1 MNHNS, CDR2 SASEGT. The CDR3 loop spans 16 amino acids. Trimming left V 0 bases short and J 1 base short, with 11 bases between. CDR3 loop: CASSEAGGAGTDTQYF. CDR3 nucleotide sequence: TGTGCCAGCAGTGAAGCCGGCGGGGCGGGCACAGATACGCAGTATTTT.

Of note for this clone: Distinct nucleotide sequences in the sample also encode this CDR3. The chain links TRBV5-4 to TRBJ2-2, with 7 bases fitting TRBD1. This CDR3 comprises 14 residues. The trim removed 4 bases at V and 1 base at J, leaving 1 base unmatched. The germline V gene has CDR1 SGHNT and CDR2 YYREEE (reference sequence). CDR3 in amino acids: CASSRTGNTGELFF. In DNA form, the CDR3 reads TGTGCCAGCAGCAGGACAGGGAACACCGGGGAGCTGTTTTTT. Full variable domain (outside the CDR3, taken from reference TRBV5-4 and TRBJ2-2): ETGVTQSPTHLIKTRGQQVTLRCSSQSGHNTVSWYQQALGQGPQFIFQYYREEENGRGNFPPRFSGLQFPNYSSELNVNALELDDSALYLCASSRTGNTGELFFGEGSRLTVL.

J is TRBJ1-5 and V is TRBV7-8; D is perhaps TRBD1 (5 bases). CDR1 is SGHVS and CDR2 is FQNEAQ in the germline V gene. This CDR3 has 14 residues. Trimming removed 5 bases from V and 7 bases from J, with 15 bases in between. The CDR3 DNA is TGTGCCAGCAGCAGAACAGGCCGGGGCCAGCCCCAGCATTTT. Translated, it gives CASSRTGRGQPQHF. The full variable domain, in which reference TRBV7-8 and TRBJ1-5 provide the parts outside the CDR3, is GAGVSQSPRYKVAKRGQDVALRCDPISGHVSLFWYQQALGQGPEFLTYFQNEAQLDKSGLPSDRFFAERPEGSVSTLKIQRTQQEDSAVYLCASSRTGRGQPQHFGDGTRLSIL.

The chain carries TRBV18 and TRBJ1-3; D is unresolved. CDR1 and CDR2 (germline): KGHSH, LQKENI. The CDR3 contains 16 residues. The V end was cut by 1 base, the J end by 0 bases, with 10 bases between. The chain's CDR3 is CASSPLVAISGNTIYF. CDR3 sequence (DNA): TGTGCCAGCTCACCACTGGTCGCAATCTCTGGAAACACCATATATTTT. Complete variable domain (other parts from reference TRBV18 and TRBJ1-3): NAGVMQNPRHLVRRRGQEARLRCSPMKGHSHVYWYRQLPEEGLKFMVYLQKENIIDESGMPKERFSAEFPKEGPSILRIQQVVRGDSAAYFCASSPLVAISGNTIYFGEGSWLTVV.

The chain links TRBV12-5 to TRBJ2-7; TRBD1 matches 9 bases. In germline, CDR1 is LGHNT, CDR2 FRNRAP. With 1 base clipped from V and 6 bases from J, the junction kept 13 bases outside the gene matches. The CDR3 loop spans 17 amino acids. CDR3 loop: CASGLAPTGTGNAEQYF. DNA for the CDR3: TGTGCTAGTGGTTTGGCCCCAACCGGGACAGGGAACGCCGAGCAGTACTTC. Full variable domain (rest looked up from reference TRBV12-5 and TRBJ2-7): DARVTQTPRHKVTEMGQEVTMRCQPILGHNTVFWYRQTMMQGLELLAYFRNRAPLDDSGMPKDRFSAEMPDATLATLKIQPSEPRDSAVYFCASGLAPTGTGNAEQYFGPGTRLTVT.

This chain uses TRBV18 with TRBJ2-7; 11 bases align to TRBD2. J was trimmed by 7 bases and V by 1 base; bases with no gene match: 3. Germline CDR1 KGHSH, CDR2 LQKENI. This CDR3 has 14 amino acids. The CDR3 bases are TGTGCCAGCTCACCACTAGCGGGAGGGGGTGAGCAGTACTTC. It yields the protein CASSPLAGGGEQYF.

The rearrangement joins TRBV6-5 to TRBJ1-3, with D unclear. The CDR3 totals 16 residues. Germline V gives CDR1 MNHEY, CDR2 SVGAGI. V was clipped by 0 bases and J by 0 bases, with 9 bases between them. The CDR3 DNA reads TGTGCCAGCAGTTACTCTGGTATCCTCTCTGGAAACACCATATATTTT. Translation gives CASSYSGILSGNTIYF.

This chain connects TRBV21-1 to TRBJ2-1; no check of the table's D call, TRBD2, against the DNA was made. TRBV21-1 corresponds to a pseudogene. This CDR3 contains 14 residues. CDR3 in amino acids: CASSMRGEHNEQFF. The CDR3, as DNA: TGTGCCAGCAGCATGCGCGGGGAACACAATGAGCAGTTCTTC.

The chain uses TRBV28 and TRBJ2-1, with 7 nucleotides matching TRBD1. After removal of 4 bases from V and 6 bases from J, the junction contained 6 bases not matched to a gene. This CDR3 contains 14 residues. The V gene's germline CDR1 is MDHEN and CDR2 SYDVKM. Here the CDR3 DNA reads TGTGCCAGCAGTTGGGTGACAGGGAGCAATGAGCAGTTCTTC. Amino acids: CASSWVTGSNEQFF.

The chain is built from TRBV14 and TRBJ2-3, with D possibly matching TRBD2 (6 bases). V was trimmed by 1 base and J by 3 bases, leaving 14 bases between them. Germline V gene data show CDR1 as SGHDN and CDR2 as FVKESK. This CDR3 region has 16 residues. The CDR3 DNA reads TGTGCCAGCAGCCAAGGCTTTCAGGGACTTACAGATACGCAGTATTTT. This translates into CASSQGFQGLTDTQYF.

This clone has just one count. The V and J genes are TRBV6-1 and TRBJ2-1, with TRBD2 matching over 8 bases. V shed 8 bases and J 5 bases; nucleotides not matched to a gene: 8. The CDR3 has 14 amino acids. Germline V CDR1 and CDR2: MNHNS, SASEGT. In DNA form, the CDR3 reads TGTGCCAGCTACCGGGGGGGTAACGACAATGAGCAGTTCTTC. Its translation: CASYRGGNDNEQFF.

The genes are TRBV9 and TRBJ2-6; D is undetermined. Trimming pared 0 bases from V and 3 bases from J, leaving 10 bases between. The CDR3 contains 16 residues. Germline-derived CDR1 and CDR2 are SGDLS and YYNGEE. The CDR3 nucleotides are TGTGCCAGCAGCGTAGAAATGTTTCTTGGGGCCAACGTCCTGACTTTC. Its protein is CASSVEMFLGANVLTF.

This chain joins TRBV18 and TRBJ1-1; no reliable D call. Trimming shortened V by 0 bases and J by 5 bases, and 7 bases separated the two germline ends. CDR1 is KGHSH and CDR2 is LQKENI in the germline V gene. The CDR3 length is 13 residues. CDR3 sequence (DNA): TGTGCCAGCTCACCACCGACGGGGACTGAAGCTTTCTTT. It encodes CASSPPTGTEAFF.

For this clone: The junction shows a germline mismatch at one end, possibly a read error. The genes are TRBV10-2 and TRBJ2-5, with 11 bases aligning to TRBD2. The CDR3 spans 17 residues. Germline-derived CDR1 and CDR2 are WSHSY and SAAADI. This CDR3 reads CASTEGGTSGGRETQHF. Written as DNA, the CDR3 is TGCGCCAGCACCGAGGGAGGGACTAGCGGAGGAAGGGAGACCCAGCACTTC.

The chain combines TRBV6-6 with TRBJ1-1; D is unresolved. Germline CDR1 MNHNY, CDR2 SVGAGI (reference sequence). The CDR3 spans 14 residues. The V gene lost 4 bases and the J gene lost 1 base, with 10 bases spanning the gap. The DNA for the CDR3 is TGTGCCAGCAGTTTCGGACGGACGAACACTGAAGCTTTCTTT. Protein product: CASSFGRTNTEAFF.

The chain combines TRBV5-1 with TRBJ2-2, with D unclear. CDR1 and CDR2 from the germline V gene are SGHRS and YFSETQ. Trimming removed 9 bases from V and 4 bases from J, with 22 bases in between. CDR3 length: 16 amino acids. The CDR3 reads CATKITLGRGTGELFF. CDR3 nucleotide sequence: TGCGCCACCAAGATCACTCTAGGACGAGGCACCGGGGAGCTGTTTTTT. The entire variable domain, with the rest obtained from reference TRBV5-1 and TRBJ2-2, is as follows: KAGVTQTPRYLIKTRGQQVTLSCSPISGHRSVSWYQQTPGQGLQFLFEYFSETQRNKGNFPGRFSGRQFSNSRSEMNVSTLELGDSALYLCATKITLGRGTGELFFGEGSRLTVL.

The chain recombines TRBV27 with TRBJ1-2, with a weak D call TRBD1 (5 bases). The CDR3 contains 15 residues. V shed 6 bases and J shed 0 bases, with 14 bases lying between them. The germline gives CDR1 MNHEY, CDR2 SMNVEV (reference sequence). CDR3 residues: CASRGHGRPNYGYTF. The CDR3 DNA is TGTGCCAGCAGGGGGCACGGGAGGCCTAACTATGGCTACACCTTC.

This chain links TRBV9 with TRBJ2-1, with D perhaps given as TRBD1 or TRBD2 (5 bases each). The CDR3 consists of 15 residues. Germline V CDR1 and CDR2: SGDLS, YYNGEE. V lost 3 bases and J 6 bases, leaving 16 bases between the germline ends. The CDR3 spells CASSERLRDGNEQFF. CDR3 sequence (DNA): TGTGCCAGCAGCGAGAGGCTCCGGGACGGCAATGAGCAGTTCTTC.

The rearrangement uses TRBV28 and TRBJ2-1, with 7 bases identical to TRBD1. Germline trimming cut 3 bases from V and 8 bases from J; bases unmatched to any gene: 10. CDR1 is MDHEN, CDR2 SYDVKM, per germline. The CDR3 covers 15 residues. In nucleotides, the CDR3 is TGTGCCAGCAGTTTTTACAGGGGAGTTATCCATGAGCAGTTCTTC. It translates to CASSFYRGVIHEQFF.

The J gene is TRBJ2-3, the V gene TRBV7-2, with a possible D match to TRBD2 (5 bases). The CDR3 is 16 amino acids. CDR1 SGHTA and CDR2 FQGNSA come from the germline V gene. V was pared by 1 base and J by 0 bases, with 11 bases between. CDR3 DNA sequence: TGTGCCAGCAGCTTAGGGGTAGCGCCTAGCACAGATACGCAGTATTTT. Amino acid sequence: CASSLGVAPSTDTQYF.

The J gene is TRBJ2-7, the V gene TRBV5-5; D not resolved. Germline CDR1 is SGHKS and CDR2 is YYEKEE (reference sequence). V dropped 2 bases and J dropped 5 bases, with 14 bases sitting between them. The CDR3 is 14 residues long. CDR3 in DNA: TGTGCCAGCAGCTTTAGTTACTGGCAGGACGAGCAGTACTTC. Amino acids: CASSFSYWQDEQYF. Full variable domain (outside the CDR3, taken from reference TRBV5-5 and TRBJ2-7): DAGVTQSPTHLIKTRGQQVTLRCSPISGHKSVSWYQQVLGQGPQFIFQYYEKEERGRGNFPDRFSARQFPNYSSELNVNALLLGDSALYLCASSFSYWQDEQYFGPGTRLTVT.